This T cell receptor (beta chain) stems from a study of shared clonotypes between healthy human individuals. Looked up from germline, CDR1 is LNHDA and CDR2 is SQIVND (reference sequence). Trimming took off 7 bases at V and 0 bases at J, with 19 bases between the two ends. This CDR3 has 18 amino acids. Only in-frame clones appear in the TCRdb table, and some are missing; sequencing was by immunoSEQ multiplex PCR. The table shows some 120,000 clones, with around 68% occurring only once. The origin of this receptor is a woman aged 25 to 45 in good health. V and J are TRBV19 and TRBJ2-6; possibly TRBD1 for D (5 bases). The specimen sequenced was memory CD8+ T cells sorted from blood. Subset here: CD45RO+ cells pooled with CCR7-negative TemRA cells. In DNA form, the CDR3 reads TGTGCCAGTACTCCTGGTGACAGCGATTACTCTGGGGCCAACGTCCTGACTTTC. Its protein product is CASTPGDSDYSGANVLTF. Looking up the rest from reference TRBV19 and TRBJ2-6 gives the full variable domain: DGGITQSPKYLFRKEGQNVTLSCEQNLNHDAMYWYRQDPGQGLRLIYYSQIVNDFQKGDIAEGYSVSREKKESFPLTVTSAQKNPTAFYLCASTPGDSDYSGANVLTFGAGSRLTVL.